The 10 T cell receptor beta chains below all came from one sample that was sequenced in a study of T cells after somatic rescue of genetic block. The table came from immunoSEQ multiplex PCR; TCRdb's copy has only in-frame clones and leaves some out. The sample yields about 67,000 clones, 90% to 95% seen once. Sequenced input: peripheral blood mononuclear cells (PBMCs). These receptors all come from a man in his forties or fifties.

The chain recombines TRBV10-3 with TRBJ1-2; TRBD1 matches 7 bases. CDR1 is ENHRY and CDR2 is SYGVKD in the germline V gene. There are 18 residues in the CDR3. J lost 4 bases, V lost 0 bases, and 14 bases had no gene match. CDR3 region: CAISESGPQGTAIYGYTF. CDR3 coding DNA: TGTGCCATCAGTGAGTCTGGGCCCCAAGGGACAGCTATCTATGGCTACACCTTC.

V and J are TRBV6-5 and TRBJ2-7; 11 nucleotides agree with TRBD2. CDR3 length: 15 residues. Unmatched junction bases numbered 4, after V lost 4 bases and J lost 2 bases. CDR1 MNHEY and CDR2 SVGAGI come from the germline V gene. This CDR3 is CASSFGLAGAYEQYF. Here the CDR3 DNA reads TGTGCCAGCAGTTTCGGACTAGCGGGCGCCTACGAGCAGTACTTC.

This chain uses TRBV5-6 with TRBJ2-6; D gene ambiguous. CDR1 is SGHDT, CDR2 YYEEEE, per germline. Trimming took off 5 bases at V and 5 bases at J, with 20 bases between the two ends. The CDR3 consists of 17 residues. The CDR3 sequence: CASSVSNSQSRANVLTF. CDR3 DNA: TGTGCCAGCAGTGTAAGCAATAGTCAAAGTCGGGCCAACGTCCTGACTTTC.

The J gene is TRBJ2-1, the V gene TRBV9; 8 bases line up with TRBD2. With V trimmed by 4 bases and J by 3 bases, 6 bases remained unmatched. Germline CDR1 and CDR2: SGDLS and YYNGEE. There are 15 residues in the CDR3. This chain's CDR3 is CASSFRLALYNEQFF. As DNA, the CDR3 is TGTGCCAGCAGCTTTCGACTAGCGCTCTACAATGAGCAGTTCTTC.

The CDR3 region has the DNA TGTGCCATCAGTGATGACAGGGGAGGAGGGGAGCTGTTTTTT. Translation: CAISDDRGGGELFF. The chain recombines TRBV10-3 with TRBJ2-2, with TRBD1 identical over 8 bases. Germline V lookup: CDR1 ENHRY, CDR2 SYGVKD. The CDR3 sequence is 14 residues long. Unmatched junction bases numbered 5, after V lost 3 bases and J lost 8 bases.

The chain employs TRBV2 and TRBJ2-3, with no clear D. In germline, CDR1 is SNHLY, CDR2 FYNNEI. The CDR3 is 12 amino acids. Between the trimmed V and J ends, which lost 10 bases and 3 bases, there was a span of 11 bases. CDR3 sequence: CATPTATDTQYF. The CDR3 DNA reads as TGTGCCACCCCGACTGCAACAGATACGCAGTATTTT.

V is TRBV4-3 and J is TRBJ2-3; D unresolved. This CDR3 contains 14 residues. In germline, CDR1 is LGHNA, CDR2 YSLEER. The V end lost 4 bases, the J end lost 6 bases, and 14 bases lay between the germline ends. The CDR3 DNA sequence: TGCGCCAGCAGCCCCCGCCCCGTGGATGATACGCAGTATTTT. Protein sequence: CASSPRPVDDTQYF.

The rearrangement uses TRBV28 and TRBJ2-7; TRBD1 agrees at 9 bases. Germline V gives CDR1 MDHEN, CDR2 SYDVKM. Germline trimming cut 8 bases from V and 6 bases from J; bases unmatched to any gene: 11. The CDR3 totals 14 residues. CDR3 in amino acids: CASFGSGQGPEQYF. The CDR3, as DNA: TGTGCCAGCTTCGGGTCTGGACAGGGGCCCGAGCAGTACTTC.

This clone was counted a few times. V gene TRBV20-1 combines with J gene TRBJ1-2, with 12 bases aligning to TRBD1. CDR1 and CDR2 (germline): DFQATT, SNEGSKA (reference sequence). The CDR3 extends over 11 amino acids. The CDR3 DNA reads as TGCACGGGACAGGGGGCGCATGGCTACACCTTC. Protein product: CTGQGAHGYTF.

The chain's CDR3 is CASSPTALAFFSYNEQFF. The CDR3 coding sequence is TGTGCCAGCAGTCCGACTGCCCTAGCTTTCTTCTCCTACAATGAGCAGTTCTTC. The gene calls are TRBV9 and TRBJ2-1, with TRBD2 as a possible D gene (5 bases). The CDR3 covers 18 residues. Trimming shortened V by 5 bases and J by 0 bases, and 21 bases separated the two germline ends. The germline V gene encodes CDR1 SGDLS and CDR2 YYNGEE. The variable domain in full, with the rest retrieved from reference TRBV9 and TRBJ2-1, is DSGVTQTPKHLITATGQRVTLRCSPRSGDLSVYWYQQSLDQGLQFLIQYYNGEERAKGNILERFSAQQFPDLHSELNLSSLELGDSALYFCASSPTALAFFSYNEQFFGPGTRLTVL.